Below, 32 T cell receptor beta chains from the same sample are listed, as sequenced in a study of a mutant IDH1 vaccine in newly diagnosed glioma. No antigen has been identified for these receptors. TCRdb's table, derived via immunoSEQ multiplex PCR, lists solely in-frame clones and lacks some. The repertoire holds tens of thousands of clones, with roughly 92% as singletons. Indicated time point: week 35, safety follow-up. Each dose delivered 300 ug of mutant IDH1 20-mer peptide subcutaneously with imiquimod. The sample consisted of PBMCs, taken from a glioma patient whose treatment included an IDH1 peptide vaccine. The receptors were gathered from a man aged 50 to 60 with glioma.

V gene TRBV10-1 combines with J gene TRBJ2-2, with D possibly TRBD1 on 6 matching bases. CDR3 size: 15 residues. Trimming removed 9 bases from V and 4 bases from J, with 18 bases in between. Germline V gene sequence: CDR1 WNHNN, CDR2 SYGVQD (reference sequence). The DNA for the CDR3 is TGCGCCAGTACCTCCGGGACACAGAGCACCGGGGAGCTGTTTTTT. The encoded protein is CASTSGTQSTGELFF.

This rearrangement joins TRBV25-1 to TRBJ2-1; D not certain. In germline, CDR1 is MGHDK, CDR2 SYGVNS. This CDR3 comprises 16 residues. The V gene lost 2 bases and the J gene lost 3 bases, with 14 bases spanning the gap. CDR3 bases: TGTGCCAGCAGTGAAAAGTCGGAGACCCTCTACAATGAGCAGTTCTTC. The encoded protein is CASSEKSETLYNEQFF.

This chain connects TRBV4-2 to TRBJ1-5, with 9 bases that match TRBD1. Unmatched junction bases numbered 8, after V lost 2 bases and J lost 3 bases. The CDR3 loop spans 17 amino acids. From germline, CDR1 is LGHNA and CDR2 YNFKEQ. CDR3 sequence (DNA): TGTGCCAGCAGCCAAATTCTGCGACAGGGGGTCAATCAGCCCCAGCATTTT. This translates into CASSQILRQGVNQPQHF.

This clone was seen once. DNA of the CDR3: TGTGCCAGCAGCTCCCAAGAGACCCAGTACTTC. This codes for CASSSQETQYF. The rearrangement joins TRBV5-6 to TRBJ2-5; D remains ambiguous. This CDR3 region has 11 residues. CDR1 and CDR2 (germline): SGHDT, YYEEEE. With 3 bases removed from V and 1 base from J, the gap between germline ends came to 1 base. The complete variable domain, with remaining parts taken from reference TRBV5-6 and TRBJ2-5, reads DAGVTQSPTHLIKTRGQQVTLRCSPKSGHDTVSWYQQALGQGPQFIFQYYEEEERQRGNFPDRFSGHQFPNYSSELNVNALLLGDSALYLCASSSQETQYFGPGTRLLVL.

This chain uses TRBV19 with TRBJ2-1, with D unresolved. From germline, CDR1 is LNHDA and CDR2 SQIVND (reference sequence). This CDR3 is built from 14 residues. With 9 bases removed from V and 2 bases from J, the gap between germline ends came to 14 bases. In nucleotides, the CDR3 is TGTGCCAGCCATAGCCGACTCCCCTACAATGAGCAGTTCTTC. Protein: CASHSRLPYNEQFF.

V gene TRBV9 combines with J gene TRBJ2-2; 13 positions match TRBD2. Germline assignment: CDR1 SGDLS and CDR2 YYNGEE. J gave up 4 bases and V 0 bases, and 6 bases lay outside the gene matches. This CDR3 is built from 18 residues. CDR3 region: CASSVAAGLAGPTGELFF. CDR3 nucleotides: TGTGCCAGCAGCGTAGCTGCGGGACTAGCGGGGCCCACCGGGGAGCTGTTTTTT.

The chain employs TRBV5-6 and TRBJ1-4; the D is unclear. CDR1 and CDR2 from the germline V gene are SGHDT and YYEEEE. Between the trimmed V and J ends, which lost 5 bases and 0 bases, there was a span of 8 bases. CDR3 length: 14 amino acids. The CDR3 DNA reads TGTGCCAGCAGTTTAGACGCAACTAATGAAAAACTGTTTTTT. Its protein is CASSLDATNEKLFF.

The chain links TRBV28 to TRBJ2-7, with 7 bases aligning to TRBD1. V lost 5 bases to trimming and J lost 2 bases; unmatched junction nucleotides: 9. The CDR3 runs to 15 residues. Germline V CDR1 and CDR2: MDHEN, SYDVKM. CDR3 in amino acids: CASSRSGTATYEQYF. The CDR3 DNA reads as TGTGCCAGCAGTCGTTCCGGGACAGCGACCTACGAGCAGTACTTC.

V gene TRBV6-5 combines with J gene TRBJ2-2, with D possibly being TRBD1 or TRBD2 (5 bases each). The CDR3 length is 16 residues. Germline CDR1 and CDR2: MNHEY and SVGAGI. Trimming took off 2 bases at V and 4 bases at J, with 14 bases between the two ends. DNA of the CDR3: TGTGCCAGCAGTTACGGCCTCAGGGCGGGCACCGGGGAGCTGTTTTTT. Translation: CASSYGLRAGTGELFF.

V is TRBV6-5 and J is TRBJ2-7; D gene unclear. Per germline, CDR1 MNHEY and CDR2 SVGAGI. V was pared by 6 bases and J by 5 bases, with 17 bases between. The CDR3 is 14 residues long. CDR3 region: CASSPDRASDEQYF. The CDR3 nucleotides are TGTGCCAGCAGCCCCGACCGCGCCTCGGACGAGCAGTACTTC.

The V gene is TRBV4-3, the J gene TRBJ2-1; D possibly uses TRBD1 or TRBD2 (6 bases each). V shed 0 bases and J shed 7 bases, with 13 bases lying between them. Germline V CDR1 and CDR2: LGHNA, YSLEER. This CDR3 has 15 residues. The CDR3 here is CASSQDVGGGNEQFF. CDR3 DNA sequence: TGCGCCAGCAGCCAAGATGTGGGGGGCGGGAATGAGCAGTTCTTC.

Written as DNA, the CDR3 is TGTGCCAGCAGCTATGCTGGGCGATACACTGAAGCTTTCTTT. Protein: CASSYAGRYTEAFF. V gene TRBV11-2 combines with J gene TRBJ1-1; D not certain. The germline gives CDR1 SGHAT, CDR2 FQNNGV. The germline V and J ends were trimmed by 4 bases and 3 bases, with 12 bases remaining between them. The CDR3 covers 14 residues.

V gene TRBV4-2 combines with J gene TRBJ2-7; 16 bases map to TRBD2. Germline V gene sequence: CDR1 LGHNA, CDR2 YNFKEQ. The CDR3 consists of 18 residues. The V gene end was trimmed by 4 bases and the J gene end by 0 bases; junction bases not matched to a gene: 6. CDR3 amino acids: CASSLGTSGGAPSYEQYF. CDR3 nucleotides: TGTGCCAGCAGCCTCGGGACTAGCGGGGGGGCTCCCTCCTACGAGCAGTACTTC.

The chain links TRBV5-6 to TRBJ1-1, with 7 nucleotides matching TRBD1. V trimming: 0 bases; J trimming: 3 bases; junction bases outside the gene matches: 5. This CDR3 has 15 amino acids. Germline CDR1 SGHDT, CDR2 YYEEEE. CDR3 in amino acids: CASSLAGGMDTEAFF. The CDR3 DNA is TGTGCCAGCAGCTTGGCAGGGGGGATGGACACTGAAGCTTTCTTT. Variable domain in full (rest from reference TRBV5-6 and TRBJ1-1): DAGVTQSPTHLIKTRGQQVTLRCSPKSGHDTVSWYQQALGQGPQFIFQYYEEEERQRGNFPDRFSGHQFPNYSSELNVNALLLGDSALYLCASSLAGGMDTEAFFGQGTRLTVV.

The CDR3 DNA follows: TGTGCCAGCAGTGGGGGGGCGGAGAGGCCATTCTCTGGAAACACCATATATTTT. As protein: CASSGGAERPFSGNTIYF. The chain recombines TRBV6-1 with TRBJ1-3; TRBD1 might be the D (6 bases). The V end lost 4 bases, the J end lost 0 bases, and 19 bases lay between the germline ends. CDR1 is MNHNS and CDR2 is SASEGT in the germline V gene. CDR3 length: 18 residues.

The V call is TRBV5-4, the J call TRBJ2-3, with TRBD2 matching 7 bases. The V segment lost 0 bases and the J segment 4 bases; nucleotides outside the gene matches: 5. The CDR3 totals 15 residues. Germline V gene lookup returns CDR1 SGHNT and CDR2 YYREEE (reference sequence). The CDR3 nucleotides are TGTGCCAGCAGCTTGGCCACTACTAGCGCAGATACGCAGTATTTT. Its translation: CASSLATTSADTQYF. Based on the CDR3 plus reference TRBV5-4 and TRBJ2-3, the full variable domain is ETGVTQSPTHLIKTRGQQVTLRCSSQSGHNTVSWYQQALGQGPQFIFQYYREEENGRGNFPPRFSGLQFPNYSSELNVNALELDDSALYLCASSLATTSADTQYFGPGTRLTVL.

The V call is TRBV4-3, the J call TRBJ1-1, with 7 bases aligning to TRBD1. CDR3 length: 15 amino acids. Germline trimming cut 2 bases from V and 1 base from J; bases unmatched to any gene: 4. From germline, CDR1 is LGHNA and CDR2 YSLEER. The CDR3 DNA follows: TGCGCCAGCAGCCAAATAGGGGGCCGGAACACTGAAGCTTTCTTT. Protein sequence: CASSQIGGRNTEAFF.

The chain links TRBV15 to TRBJ1-3, with a weak D call TRBD1 (5 bases). Germline-derived CDR1 and CDR2 are LNHNV and YYDKDF (reference sequence). The length of the CDR3 is 18 residues. The germline V and J ends were trimmed by 9 bases and 0 bases, with 24 bases remaining between them. The CDR3 is CATGSTLITGDSGNTIYF. Here the CDR3 DNA reads TGTGCCACAGGATCGACGCTGATCACGGGGGACTCTGGAAACACCATATATTTT.

The V and J genes are TRBV29-1 and TRBJ1-3, with TRBD1 matching 9 bases. The CDR3 is 13 residues long. Germline values: CDR1 SQVTM, CDR2 ANQGSEA. V lost 5 bases, J lost 2 bases, and 1 base stayed unmatched. The CDR3 DNA reads as TGCAGCGTTCGACAGGGGGCTGGAAACACCATATATTTT. Its protein is CSVRQGAGNTIYF.

This chain joins TRBV6-5 and TRBJ1-6, with a weak D call TRBD1 (5 bases). The CDR3 contains 16 residues. The germline gives CDR1 MNHEY, CDR2 SVGAGI. Trimming took off 2 bases at V and 4 bases at J, with 12 bases between the two ends. The CDR3, as DNA: TGTGCCAGCAGTTACACCCGACAGATGTATAATTCACCCCTCCACTTT. Its protein product is CASSYTRQMYNSPLHF.

V is TRBV2 and J is TRBJ1-5; D remains ambiguous. CDR1 is SNHLY and CDR2 is FYNNEI in the germline V gene. The length of the CDR3 is 15 residues. Between the trimmed V and J ends, which lost 4 bases and 3 bases, there was a span of 13 bases. For the CDR3, the DNA is TGTGCCAGCAGTGTCGCAAACAACCTCAATCAGCCCCAGCATTTT. Its protein is CASSVANNLNQPQHF.

This chain links TRBV29-1 with TRBJ2-2; the D is unclear. CDR1 is SQVTM, CDR2 ANQGSEA, per germline. The V end lost 5 bases, the J end lost 1 base, and 2 bases lay between the germline ends. The length of the CDR3 is 11 residues. The CDR3 spells CSVLNTGELFF. CDR3 sequence (DNA): TGCAGCGTTTTGAACACCGGGGAGCTGTTTTTT.

The CDR3 is CSVDKSSYNEQFF. CDR3 in DNA: TGCAGCGTGGACAAAAGCTCCTACAATGAGCAGTTCTTC. The chain is built from TRBV29-1 and TRBJ2-1; a weak D match, TRBD1 (5 bases). The V and J ends lost 6 bases and 0 bases respectively, with 9 bases between them. The CDR3 spans 13 residues. CDR1 and CDR2 (germline): SQVTM, ANQGSEA.

This clone has just one count. J is TRBJ2-7 and V is TRBV7-6, with 7 nucleotides matching TRBD1. The germline V gene has CDR1 SGHVS and CDR2 FNYEAQ. J gave up 2 bases and V 2 bases, and 6 bases lay outside the gene matches. This CDR3 is 15 amino acids long. The CDR3 protein is CASSLNRGNPYEQYF. CDR3 in DNA: TGTGCCAGCAGCTTAAACAGGGGCAACCCCTACGAGCAGTACTTC.

V is TRBV7-6 and J is TRBJ2-7, with TRBD2 matching over 13 bases. Trimming took 1 base from V and 7 from J; bases not matched to a gene: 7. CDR1 SGHVS and CDR2 FNYEAQ come from the germline V gene. The CDR3 is 16 amino acids. The CDR3 sequence: CASSLELAGGPEEQYF. DNA for the CDR3: TGTGCCAGCAGCTTAGAACTAGCGGGAGGGCCAGAAGAGCAGTACTTC.

The chain couples TRBV15 to TRBJ1-2; D call uncertain. Per the germline V gene, CDR1 is LNHNV and CDR2 is YYDKDF (reference sequence). The V and J ends lost 4 bases and 6 bases respectively, with 12 bases between them. This CDR3 has 13 amino acids. The DNA of the CDR3 is TGTGCCACCAGCACACTCCGGGCGGATGGCTACACCTTC. Residues: CATSTLRADGYTF.

J is TRBJ1-5 and V is TRBV6-5; no definite D call. Germline V gives CDR1 MNHEY, CDR2 SVGAGI. Between the trimmed V and J ends, which lost 0 bases and 6 bases, there was a span of 6 bases. This CDR3 is built from 13 residues. The CDR3 region is CASSYSESQPQHF. The CDR3 DNA reads TGTGCCAGCAGTTACTCCGAAAGTCAGCCCCAGCATTTT.

Within the sample, this clone is medium-sized (0.01 to 0.1%). This chain joins TRBV10-3 and TRBJ2-6, with 10 bases fitting TRBD2. The germline V gene encodes CDR1 ENHRY and CDR2 SYGVKD. With V trimmed by 4 bases and J by 0 bases, 0 bases remained unmatched. The CDR3 totals 16 residues. CDR3 nucleotides: TGTGCCATCAGTGCTAGCGGGAGCTCTGGGGCCAACGTCCTGACTTTC. Its protein product is CAISASGSSGANVLTF.

CDR3 in amino acids: CASSDSRDRESEAFF. CDR3 DNA sequence: TGTGCCAGCAGTGACTCCCGGGACAGGGAGTCCGAAGCTTTCTTT. The rearrangement uses TRBV6-4 and TRBJ1-1; 9 bases agree with TRBD1. Unmatched junction bases numbered 7, after V lost 0 bases and J lost 8 bases. The CDR3 sequence is 15 residues long. The germline V gene has CDR1 MRHNA and CDR2 SNTAGT.

The chain carries TRBV6-5 and TRBJ1-6; D possibly corresponds to TRBD1 (6 bases). The length of the CDR3 is 16 residues. Germline lookup yields CDR1 MNHEY and CDR2 SVGAGI. Between the trimmed V and J ends, which lost 4 bases and 6 bases, there was a span of 16 bases. CDR3 in DNA: TGTGCCAGCAGTTCCCCCGGGGGGCCGGCTAATTCACCCCTCCACTTT. Amino acid sequence: CASSSPGGPANSPLHF.

The CDR3 is CASSKGQENTGELFF. CDR3 sequence (DNA): TGTGCCAGTAGTAAGGGACAGGAGAACACCGGGGAGCTGTTTTTT. The chain has TRBV19 and TRBJ2-2, with 8 bases matching TRBD1. With 4 bases clipped from V and 1 base from J, the junction kept 2 bases outside the gene matches. Germline CDR1 is LNHDA and CDR2 is SQIVND (reference sequence). There are 15 residues in the CDR3.

V and J are TRBV11-3 and TRBJ2-5; TRBD1 aligns across 12 bases. This CDR3 is built from 17 residues. Germline CDR1 and CDR2: SGHNT and YENEEA. V trimming: 5 bases; J trimming: 5 bases; junction bases outside the gene matches: 12. CDR3 DNA sequence: TGTGCCAGCAGCCGGGGGGGTTGGGGACAGGGGGCTGAGACCCAGTACTTC. It codes for CASSRGGWGQGAETQYF.